The subject of this entry is one TCR beta chain. The data belong to a study of radiotherapy plus CTLA-4 blockade in lung cancer. There are 16 residues in the CDR3. Trimming cost V 4 bases and J 4 bases, with 14 bases left between them. Germline assignment: CDR1 ENHRY and CDR2 SYGVKD. Using immunoSEQ multiplex PCR, the repertoire was profiled, and TCRdb retains in-frame clones only, with some absent. The table shows about 90,000 clones, with about four fifths occurring only once. This TCR was recovered from a human donor with non-small cell lung cancer that progressed on radiotherapy plus ipilimumab. The source material was peripheral blood, sampled from a patient treated with radiotherapy plus ipilimumab. The V call is TRBV10-3, the J call TRBJ1-6, with a possible D match to TRBD1 (5 bases). CDR3 coding DNA: TGTGCCATCAGTGTAGCAGGGCGAGAATATAATTCACCCCTCCACTTT. It encodes CAISVAGREYNSPLHF.